In its sample, the clone carrying this TCR beta chain was seen once. The data were taken from a study of early stage breast cancer tumors. This CDR3 is built from 15 residues. V lost 3 bases to trimming and J lost 4 bases; unmatched junction nucleotides: 6. Germline CDR1 and CDR2: SGHDN and FVKESK. The table came from immunoSEQ multiplex PCR; TCRdb's copy has only in-frame clones and leaves some out. The table includes 27,000 or so clones, just under 85% detected once. This chain uses TRBV14 with TRBJ2-5; 9 nucleotides align to TRBD2. Source material: blood. The source of this sequence is a person aged 45 to 59 with breast cancer. This CDR3 is CASSQGLARRETQYF. The CDR3, as DNA: TGTGCCAGCAGCCAGGGACTAGCCCGGAGAGAGACCCAGTACTTC.